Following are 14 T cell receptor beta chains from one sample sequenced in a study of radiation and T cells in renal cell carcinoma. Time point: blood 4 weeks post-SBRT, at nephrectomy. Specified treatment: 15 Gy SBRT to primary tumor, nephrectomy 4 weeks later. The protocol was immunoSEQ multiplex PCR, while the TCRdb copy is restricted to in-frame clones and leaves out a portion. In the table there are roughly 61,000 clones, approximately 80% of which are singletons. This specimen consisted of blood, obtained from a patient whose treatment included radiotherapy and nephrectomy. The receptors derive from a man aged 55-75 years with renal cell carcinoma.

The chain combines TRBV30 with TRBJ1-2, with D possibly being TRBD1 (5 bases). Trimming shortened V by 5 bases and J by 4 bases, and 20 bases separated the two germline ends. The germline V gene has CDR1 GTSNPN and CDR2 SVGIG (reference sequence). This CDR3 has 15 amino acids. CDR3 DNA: TGTGCCTGGTCCCGCGACAGAGCTCAGACCTATGGCTACACCTTC. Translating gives CAWSRDRAQTYGYTF.

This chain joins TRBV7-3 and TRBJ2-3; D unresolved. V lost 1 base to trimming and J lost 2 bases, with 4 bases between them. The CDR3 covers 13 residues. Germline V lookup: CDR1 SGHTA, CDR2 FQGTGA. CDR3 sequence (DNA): TGTGCCAGCAGCTTAATAGACACAGATACGCAGTATTTT. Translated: CASSLIDTDTQYF.

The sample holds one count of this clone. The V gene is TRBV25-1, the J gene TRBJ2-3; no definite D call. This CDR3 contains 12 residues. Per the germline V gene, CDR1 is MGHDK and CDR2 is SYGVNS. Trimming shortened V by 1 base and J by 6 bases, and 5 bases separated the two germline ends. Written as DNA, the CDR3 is TGTGCCAGCAGTGAATCGGGCGATACGCAGTATTTT. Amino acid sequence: CASSESGDTQYF.

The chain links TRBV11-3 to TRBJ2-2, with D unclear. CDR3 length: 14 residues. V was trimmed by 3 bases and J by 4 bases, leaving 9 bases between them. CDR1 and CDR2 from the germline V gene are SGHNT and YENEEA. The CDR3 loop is CASSFVLSTGELFF. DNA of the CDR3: TGTGCCAGCAGCTTTGTCTTAAGCACCGGGGAGCTGTTTTTT. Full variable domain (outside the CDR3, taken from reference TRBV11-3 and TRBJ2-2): EAGVVQSPRYKIIEKKQPVAFWCNPISGHNTLYWYLQNLGQGPELLIRYENEEAVDDSQLPKDRFSAERLKGVDSTLKIQPAELGDSAVYLCASSFVLSTGELFFGEGSRLTVL.

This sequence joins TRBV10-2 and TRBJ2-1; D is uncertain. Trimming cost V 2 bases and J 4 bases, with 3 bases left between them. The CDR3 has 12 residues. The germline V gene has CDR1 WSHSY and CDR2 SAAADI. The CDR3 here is CASSEQYNEQFF. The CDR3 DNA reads TGCGCCAGCAGTGAGCAGTACAATGAGCAGTTCTTC.

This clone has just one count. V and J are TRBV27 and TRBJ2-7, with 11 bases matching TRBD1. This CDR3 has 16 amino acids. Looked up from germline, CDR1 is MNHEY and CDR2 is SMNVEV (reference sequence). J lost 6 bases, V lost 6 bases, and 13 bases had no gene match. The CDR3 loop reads CASSPITGTGGLEQYV. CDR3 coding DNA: TGTGCCAGCAGCCCCATCACCGGGACAGGGGGTCTCGAGCAGTACGTC.

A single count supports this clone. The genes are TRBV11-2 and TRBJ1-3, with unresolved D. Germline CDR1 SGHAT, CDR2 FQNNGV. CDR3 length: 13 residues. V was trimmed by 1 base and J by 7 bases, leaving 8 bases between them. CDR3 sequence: CASSLGSMNTIYF. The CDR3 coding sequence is TGTGCCAGCAGCTTAGGCTCTATGAACACCATATATTTT.

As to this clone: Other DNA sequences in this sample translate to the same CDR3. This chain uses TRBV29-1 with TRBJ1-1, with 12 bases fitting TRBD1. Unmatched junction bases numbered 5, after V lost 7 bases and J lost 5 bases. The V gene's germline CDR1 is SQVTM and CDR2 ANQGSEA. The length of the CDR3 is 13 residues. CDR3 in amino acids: CSAGTGGATEAFF. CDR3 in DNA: TGCAGCGCAGGGACAGGGGGCGCAACTGAAGCTTTCTTT. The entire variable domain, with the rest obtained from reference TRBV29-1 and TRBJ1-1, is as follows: SAVISQKPSRDICQRGTSLTIQCQVDSQVTMMFWYRQQPGQSLTLIATANQGSEATYESGFVIDKFPISRPNLTFSTLTVSNMSPEDSSIYLCSAGTGGATEAFFGQGTRLTVV.

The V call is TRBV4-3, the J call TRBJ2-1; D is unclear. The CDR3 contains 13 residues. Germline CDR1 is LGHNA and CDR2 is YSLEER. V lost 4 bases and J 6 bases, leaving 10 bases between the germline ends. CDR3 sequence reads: CASSPDPPNEQFF. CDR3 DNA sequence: TGCGCCAGCAGCCCCGACCCTCCCAATGAGCAGTTCTTC.

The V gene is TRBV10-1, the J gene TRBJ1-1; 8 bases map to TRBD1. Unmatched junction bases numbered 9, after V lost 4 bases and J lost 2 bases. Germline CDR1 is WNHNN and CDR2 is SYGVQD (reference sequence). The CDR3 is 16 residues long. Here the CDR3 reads CASSGRGLGGNTEAFF. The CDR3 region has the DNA TGCGCCAGCAGTGGCAGGGGGCTTGGGGGAAACACTGAAGCTTTCTTT.

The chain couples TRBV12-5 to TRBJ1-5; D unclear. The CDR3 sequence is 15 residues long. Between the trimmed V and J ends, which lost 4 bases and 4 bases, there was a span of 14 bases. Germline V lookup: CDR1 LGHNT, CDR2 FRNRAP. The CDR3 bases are TGTGCTAGTGGTTGGACGAGGGTTGGGAATCAGCCCCAGCATTTT. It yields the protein CASGWTRVGNQPQHF.

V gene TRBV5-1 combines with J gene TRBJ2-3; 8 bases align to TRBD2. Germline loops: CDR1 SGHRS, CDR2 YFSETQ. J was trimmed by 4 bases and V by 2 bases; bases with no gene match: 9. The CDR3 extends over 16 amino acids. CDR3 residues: CASSFPGGEVADTQYF. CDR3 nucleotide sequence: TGCGCCAGCAGCTTCCCCGGGGGGGAGGTGGCAGATACGCAGTATTTT.

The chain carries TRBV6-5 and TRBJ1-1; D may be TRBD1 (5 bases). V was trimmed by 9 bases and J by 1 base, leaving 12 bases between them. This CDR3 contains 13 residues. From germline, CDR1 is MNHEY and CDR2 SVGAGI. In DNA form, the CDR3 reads TGTGCCAGGTCCAGGGAGGAGAACACTGAAGCTTTCTTT. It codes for CARSREENTEAFF.

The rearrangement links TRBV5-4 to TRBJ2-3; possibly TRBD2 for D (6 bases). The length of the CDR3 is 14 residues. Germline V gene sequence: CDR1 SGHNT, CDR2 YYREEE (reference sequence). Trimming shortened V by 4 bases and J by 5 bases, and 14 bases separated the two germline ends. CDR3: CASSTYGGGDTQYF. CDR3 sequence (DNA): TGTGCCAGCAGCACATACGGGGGTGGAGATACGCAGTATTTT.